These 10 T cell receptor beta chains share one sample of origin, sequenced in a study of blood T cells in healthy people across ages. Together with a sample-barcoded 5' primer, a J-beta primer mix was included in a second PCR lasting about 6 to 12 cycles. One entry per CDR3 protein results from TCRdb running MiXCR on the 5' RACE reads. The table has approximately 800,000 distinct CDR3 sequences, approximately 60% seen once. Material: blood. The receptors were sampled from a man aged 40-55 years in good health.

V and J are TRBV28 and TRBJ2-5; no reliable D call. The germline V gene has CDR1 MDHEN and CDR2 SYDVKM. Trimming took off 4 bases at V and 1 base at J, with 10 bases between the two ends. CDR3 length equals 14 residues. The CDR3 region has the DNA TGTGCCAGCAGTTCAGAAGTCCCCCAAGAGACCCAGTACTTC. Protein sequence: CASSSEVPQETQYF. The full variable domain, with the rest looked up from reference TRBV28 and TRBJ2-5, is DVKVTQSSRYLVKRTGEKVFLECVQDMDHENMFWYRQDPGLGLRLIYFSYDVKMKEKGDIPEGYSVSREKKERFSLILESASTNQTSMYLCASSSEVPQETQYFGPGTRLLVL.

The V call is TRBV5-1, the J call TRBJ2-5, with a tentative D call TRBD1 (6 bases). The CDR3 runs 14 residues. Trimming took off 8 bases at V and 7 bases at J, with 21 bases between the two ends. Germline lookup yields CDR1 SGHRS and CDR2 YFSETQ. The CDR3 sequence is CASQVGQTKGTQYF. CDR3 nucleotides: TGCGCCAGTCAAGTAGGACAGACGAAAGGGACCCAGTACTTC.

The chain couples TRBV27 to TRBJ2-7, with D possibly being TRBD1 (5 bases). V was cut by 6 bases and J by 3 bases, with 15 bases left in between. This CDR3 comprises 14 residues. Germline assignment: CDR1 MNHEY and CDR2 SMNVEV (reference sequence). DNA of the CDR3: TGTGCCAGCAGGTTAAGGGGTTCCCACTACGAGCAGTACTTC. It encodes CASRLRGSHYEQYF.

V gene TRBV18 combines with J gene TRBJ1-5; D gene uncertain. Germline V lookup: CDR1 KGHSH, CDR2 LQKENI. Trimming took off 0 bases at V and 9 bases at J, with 6 bases between the two ends. This CDR3 has 12 residues. Here the CDR3 DNA reads TGTGCCAGCTCACCACCAGGGTCGCCCCAGCATTTT. Protein: CASSPPGSPQHF.

The gene calls are TRBV30 and TRBJ1-2; unclear D gene. CDR3 length equals 11 residues. CDR1 GTSNPN and CDR2 SVGIG come from the germline V gene (reference sequence). V dropped 0 bases and J dropped 4 bases, with 3 bases sitting between them. The CDR3 is CAWSVSYGYTF. CDR3 nucleotides: TGTGCCTGGAGTGTAAGCTATGGCTACACCTTC.

The chain joins TRBV7-2 to TRBJ2-3, with 13 positions matching TRBD2. The CDR3 has 16 amino acids. V gave up 3 bases and J gave up 5 bases; unmatched junction bases: 5. The germline V gene has CDR1 SGHTA and CDR2 FQGNSA. The CDR3 spells CASSFGLAGVGDTQYF. CDR3 sequence (DNA): TGTGCCAGCAGCTTCGGACTAGCGGGAGTTGGAGATACGCAGTATTTT.

This clonotype has a handful of counts. The V gene is TRBV4-2, the J gene TRBJ2-5; no firm D call. V dropped 0 bases and J dropped 4 bases, with 12 bases sitting between them. The CDR3 sequence is 15 residues long. Germline V gives CDR1 LGHNA, CDR2 YNFKEQ. CDR3 amino acids: CASSQDRARTETQYF. The CDR3 DNA is TGTGCCAGCAGCCAAGATCGGGCGAGAACAGAGACCCAGTACTTC.

The chain combines TRBV14 with TRBJ1-2; D might be TRBD1 (5 bases). V gave up 2 bases and J gave up 1 base, with 11 bases separating them. CDR1 and CDR2 (germline): SGHDN, FVKESK. This CDR3 is 15 amino acids long. In nucleotides, the CDR3 is TGTGCCAGCAGCCAACAGGGTATCGGTAACTATGGCTACACCTTC. Residues: CASSQQGIGNYGYTF.

This chain uses TRBV2 with TRBJ2-5, with D maybe TRBD1 (6 bases). The germline V and J ends were trimmed by 10 bases and 2 bases, with 17 bases remaining between them. Germline V CDR1 and CDR2: SNHLY, FYNNEI. This CDR3 region has 14 residues. In DNA form, the CDR3 reads TGTGCCAACGCAGTTGGGGGCCGTCAAGAGACCCAGTACTTC. As protein: CANAVGGRQETQYF.

CDR3 amino acids: CATSDSTGNEQYF. The CDR3, as DNA: TGTGCCACCAGTGATTCCACAGGGAATGAGCAGTACTTC. The genes are TRBV24-1 and TRBJ2-5; possible D gene TRBD1, 6 bases. Trimming pared 2 bases from V and 11 bases from J, leaving 14 bases between. The CDR3 length is 13 residues. Germline CDR1 reads KGHDR; CDR2 reads SFDVKD.